This T cell receptor (beta chain) appears in the sequencing data of a study of OX40 agonist ivuxolimab in advanced cancers. Background on the study: Prior anti-PD-1, anti-PD-L1 or anti-CTLA-4 therapy did not bar entry, and approximately 40% had some.

TCRdb's table, derived via immunoSEQ multiplex PCR, lists solely in-frame clones and lacks some. The table has roughly 32,000 clones, about four fifths seen once. Any history of autoimmune disease or systemic immunosuppression disqualified patients. The clonotype was recovered from an adult with an advanced solid tumor such as melanoma, head and neck, liver or kidney cancer. This material consisted of CD4+ or CD8+ T cells sorted from blood, taken in a trial of the OX40 agonist ivuxolimab.

The DNA for the CDR3 is TGTGCCAGCAGCTTTACAGGGAGCTCTGGAAACACCATATATTTT. Its protein product is CASSFTGSSGNTIYF. This chain uses TRBV13 with TRBJ1-3, with D tentatively TRBD1 (6 bases). The V gene's germline CDR1 is PRHDT and CDR2 FYEKMQ (reference sequence). The CDR3 contains 15 residues. Trimming took off 3 bases at V and 0 bases at J, with 9 bases between the two ends.